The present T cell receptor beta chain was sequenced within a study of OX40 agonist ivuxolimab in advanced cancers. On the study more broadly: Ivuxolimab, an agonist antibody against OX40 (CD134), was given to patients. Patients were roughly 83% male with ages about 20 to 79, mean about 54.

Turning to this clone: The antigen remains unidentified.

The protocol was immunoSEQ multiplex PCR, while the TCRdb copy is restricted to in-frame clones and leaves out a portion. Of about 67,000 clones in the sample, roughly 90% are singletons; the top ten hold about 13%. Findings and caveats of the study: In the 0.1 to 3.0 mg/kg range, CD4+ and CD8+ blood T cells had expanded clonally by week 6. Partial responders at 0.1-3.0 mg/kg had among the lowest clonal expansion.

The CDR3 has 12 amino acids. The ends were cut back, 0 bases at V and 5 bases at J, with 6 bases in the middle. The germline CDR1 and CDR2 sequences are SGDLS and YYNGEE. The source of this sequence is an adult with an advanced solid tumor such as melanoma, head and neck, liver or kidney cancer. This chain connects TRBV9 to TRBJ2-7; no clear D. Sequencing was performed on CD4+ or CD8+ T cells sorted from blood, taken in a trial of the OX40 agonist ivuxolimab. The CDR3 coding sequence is TGTGCCAGCAGCGTAGGTCAGGACGAGCAGTACTTC. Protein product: CASSVGQDEQYF.